Listed here are 17 T cell receptor beta chains from one sample, sequenced in a study of a mutant IDH1 vaccine in newly diagnosed glioma. These receptors have no identified antigens. The time point: week 11, during vaccination. Vaccine doses each comprised 300 ug of mutant IDH1 20-mer peptide, with topical imiquimod. Measured with immunoSEQ multiplex PCR; TCRdb has only the in-frame clones, and not every one. The table includes tens of thousands of clones, about 80% detected once. The sequencing used PBMCs, collected from a glioma patient whose treatment included an IDH1 peptide vaccine. These receptors were taken from a man aged 45-65 years with glioma.

The sample holds a few counts of this clone. The chain links TRBV28 to TRBJ1-1; D may be TRBD1 (5 bases). This CDR3 is built from 14 residues. Germline CDR1 is MDHEN and CDR2 is SYDVKM. Trimming removed 3 bases from V and 3 bases from J, with 11 bases in between. The CDR3 loop reads CASSFRGGDTEAFF. In DNA form, the CDR3 reads TGTGCCAGCAGTTTCCGGGGAGGGGACACTGAAGCTTTCTTT.

This sequence joins TRBV7-2 and TRBJ2-7; 8 nucleotides match TRBD1. Germline V gene data show CDR1 as SGHTA and CDR2 as FQGNSA. The CDR3 covers 15 residues. V shed 1 base, J shed 3 bases, and the junction held 5 bases outside the gene matches. This chain's CDR3 is CASSLVAGGGYEQYF. Here the CDR3 DNA reads TGTGCCAGCAGCTTAGTAGCAGGGGGCGGCTACGAGCAGTACTTC.

The V and J genes are TRBV7-9 and TRBJ1-1, with a tentative D call TRBD1 (5 bases). This CDR3 contains 16 residues. Per the germline V gene, CDR1 is SEHNR and CDR2 is FQNEAQ (reference sequence). V lost 4 bases and J 3 bases, leaving 18 bases between the germline ends. The CDR3 DNA is TGTGCCAGCAGCTATAATATCGACAGCCCCTACACTGAAGCTTTCTTT. Its protein product is CASSYNIDSPYTEAFF.

The chain joins TRBV4-1 to TRBJ2-3; no clear D gene. V lost 1 base, J lost 1 base, and 12 bases lay in between. Germline CDR1 is MGHRA and CDR2 is YSYEKL. The CDR3 is 16 amino acids. CDR3 DNA sequence: TGCGCCAGCAGCCAAGCGGAAGGTATCGGCACAGATACGCAGTATTTT. It specifies CASSQAEGIGTDTQYF.

This chain links TRBV10-3 with TRBJ1-1; no reliable D call. This CDR3 is 14 amino acids long. The germline gives CDR1 ENHRY, CDR2 SYGVKD. V was trimmed by 4 bases and J by 0 bases, leaving 9 bases between them. Here the CDR3 reads CAISGGSMNTEAFF. CDR3 sequence (DNA): TGTGCCATCAGTGGAGGCTCCATGAACACTGAAGCTTTCTTT.

The rearrangement links TRBV30 to TRBJ2-7; D gene unclear. V was shortened by 4 bases and J by 9 bases, with 16 bases between the two germline ends. Germline V gene lookup returns CDR1 GTSNPN and CDR2 SVGIG (reference sequence). The CDR3 consists of 12 residues. CDR3 sequence reads: CAWTYDTDRQYF. The CDR3 coding sequence is TGTGCCTGGACATACGACACGGATCGGCAGTACTTC.

V and J are TRBV5-6 and TRBJ2-1; 7 nucleotides line up with TRBD1. V was clipped by 2 bases and J by 5 bases; unmatched bases: 1. Germline V gene lookup returns CDR1 SGHDT and CDR2 YYEEEE. The CDR3 covers 13 residues. CDR3 nucleotide sequence: TGTGCCAGCAGCTTCGGGACAGACAATGAGCAGTTCTTC. Protein: CASSFGTDNEQFF.

The chain carries TRBV29-1 and TRBJ2-5; D not certain. The length of the CDR3 is 15 residues. With 3 bases removed from V and 5 bases from J, the gap between germline ends came to 19 bases. Germline CDR1 is SQVTM and CDR2 is ANQGSEA. The CDR3 nucleotides read TGCAGCGTTGATCCCCATGACCGAGTCGGGGAGACCCAGTACTTC. Amino acids: CSVDPHDRVGETQYF.

V usage is TRBV19 and J usage is TRBJ1-5; D unclear. The CDR3 is made up of 12 amino acids. The V end was cut by 3 bases, the J end by 4 bases, with 4 bases between. The germline V gene encodes CDR1 LNHDA and CDR2 SQIVND (reference sequence). This CDR3 reads CASSIGNQPQHF. The CDR3 nucleotides read TGTGCCAGTAGTATCGGGAATCAGCCCCAGCATTTT.

J is TRBJ1-1 and V is TRBV29-1; D not certain. The germline gives CDR1 SQVTM, CDR2 ANQGSEA. Trimming stripped 4 bases from V and 5 bases from J, with 14 bases between. This CDR3 spans 13 amino acids. The CDR3 DNA reads TGCAGCGTTGCCTCCGGGATGGGGACTGAAGCTTTCTTT. This gives the protein CSVASGMGTEAFF. The full variable domain, completed using reference TRBV29-1 and TRBJ1-1, is SAVISQKPSRDICQRGTSLTIQCQVDSQVTMMFWYRQQPGQSLTLIATANQGSEATYESGFVIDKFPISRPNLTFSTLTVSNMSPEDSSIYLCSVASGMGTEAFFGQGTRLTVV.

The rearrangement joins TRBV4-1 to TRBJ2-3; tentatively, D is TRBD1 (6 bases). CDR3 length: 19 residues. V was cut by 6 bases and J by 0 bases, with 25 bases left in between. Germline V gives CDR1 MGHRA, CDR2 YSYEKL. CDR3 sequence: CASRVTLGDRTTSTDTQYF. The CDR3 DNA follows: TGCGCCAGCAGGGTAACATTAGGCGACAGGACAACTAGCACAGATACGCAGTATTTT.

This chain uses TRBV7-9 with TRBJ2-6; D unresolved. The CDR3 spans 18 residues. V lost 2 bases and J 2 bases, leaving 16 bases between the germline ends. Looked up from germline, CDR1 is SEHNR and CDR2 is FQNEAQ (reference sequence). CDR3 protein: CASSLSAGYQAGANVLTF. DNA for the CDR3: TGTGCCAGCAGCTTAAGCGCCGGTTACCAAGCTGGGGCCAACGTCCTGACTTTC.

This clone was detected only a few times. The chain recombines TRBV19 with TRBJ1-1; maybe TRBD1 (6 bases). Trimming left V 7 bases short and J 0 bases short, with 9 bases between. Germline V gene lookup returns CDR1 LNHDA and CDR2 SQIVND (reference sequence). CDR3 length: 13 residues. In DNA, the CDR3 is TGTGCCAGTACTTGGGACATGAACACTGAAGCTTTCTTT. The encoded protein is CASTWDMNTEAFF.

The chain employs TRBV18 and TRBJ1-2; weak D call: TRBD1 (5 bases). Looked up from germline, CDR1 is KGHSH and CDR2 is LQKENI. CDR3 length: 13 residues. Trimming shortened V by 2 bases and J by 4 bases, and 8 bases separated the two germline ends. The CDR3 bases are TGTGCCAGCTCACCAGACGGGGGCTATGGCTACACCTTC. It codes for CASSPDGGYGYTF.

The chain uses TRBV27 and TRBJ2-7, with D maybe TRBD2 (6 bases). CDR3 length: 14 amino acids. The V gene lost 6 bases and the J gene lost 4 bases, with 16 bases spanning the gap. Germline V gene lookup returns CDR1 MNHEY and CDR2 SMNVEV (reference sequence). Here the CDR3 reads CASSPRDWGYEQYF. In DNA form, the CDR3 reads TGTGCCAGCAGCCCCCGGGACTGGGGTTACGAGCAGTACTTC.

The table lists this clone with a count of one. CDR3 region: CASSVQVTDTQYF. The CDR3 bases are TGTGCCAGCAGCGTCCAGGTTACAGATACGCAGTATTTT. The V gene is TRBV5-6, the J gene TRBJ2-3, with D unclear. Deletions cut 4 bases from V and 3 bases from J, with 9 bases between. The CDR3 has 13 residues. Germline CDR1 is SGHDT and CDR2 is YYEEEE.

The chain employs TRBV25-1 and TRBJ2-1; TRBD1 or TRBD2 may be the D gene (5 bases each). The germline gives CDR1 MGHDK, CDR2 SYGVNS. V lost 7 bases and J 8 bases, leaving 15 bases between the germline ends. The length of the CDR3 is 13 residues. The DNA for the CDR3 is TGTGCCAGCAATGGCCGGTGGGGGTATGAGCAGTTCTTC. This gives the protein CASNGRWGYEQFF.